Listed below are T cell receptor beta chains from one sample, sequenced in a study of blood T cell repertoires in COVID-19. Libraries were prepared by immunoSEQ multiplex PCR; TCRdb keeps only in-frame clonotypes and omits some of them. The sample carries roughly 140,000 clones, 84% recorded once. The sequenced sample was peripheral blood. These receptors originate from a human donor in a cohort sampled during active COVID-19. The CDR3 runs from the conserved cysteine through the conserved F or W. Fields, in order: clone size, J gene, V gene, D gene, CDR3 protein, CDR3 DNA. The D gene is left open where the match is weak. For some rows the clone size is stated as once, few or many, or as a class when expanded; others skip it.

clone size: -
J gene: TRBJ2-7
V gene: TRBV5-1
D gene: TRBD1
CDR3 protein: CASSSSTGSSYEQYF
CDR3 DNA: TGCGCCAGCAGCTCCTCGACAGGGAGCTCCTACGAGCAGTACTTC

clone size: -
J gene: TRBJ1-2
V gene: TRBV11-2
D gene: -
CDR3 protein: CASSLAGVMGYTF
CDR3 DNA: TGTGCCAGCAGCCTAGCGGGGGTTATGGGCTACACCTTC

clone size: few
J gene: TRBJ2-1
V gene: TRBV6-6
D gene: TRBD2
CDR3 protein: CASSYSLAGGLEQFF
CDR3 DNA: TGTGCCAGCAGTTACTCTCTAGCGGGGGGGCTTGAGCAGTTCTTC

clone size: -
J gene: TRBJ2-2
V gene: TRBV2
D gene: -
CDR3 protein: CASSVEGRAGELFF
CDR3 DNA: TGTGCCAGCAGTGTGGAGGGCAGGGCCGGGGAGCTGTTTTTT

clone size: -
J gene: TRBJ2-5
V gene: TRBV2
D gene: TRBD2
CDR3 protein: CASWGGGTQYF
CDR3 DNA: TGTGCCAGCTGGGGCGGGGGGACCCAGTACTTC

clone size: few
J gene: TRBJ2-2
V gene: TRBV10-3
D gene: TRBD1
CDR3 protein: CAISPTGKAGELFF
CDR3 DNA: TGTGCCATCAGCCCGACAGGGAAGGCCGGGGAGCTGTTTTTT

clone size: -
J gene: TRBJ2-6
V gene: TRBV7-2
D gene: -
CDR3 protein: CASSLVLYSGANVLTF
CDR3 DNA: TGTGCCAGCAGCTTAGTATTGTACTCTGGGGCCAACGTCCTGACTTTC

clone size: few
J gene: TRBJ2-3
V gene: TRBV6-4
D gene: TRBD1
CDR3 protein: CASSRTGADTQYF
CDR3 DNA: TGTGCCAGCTCCCGGACAGGGGCAGATACGCAGTATTTT

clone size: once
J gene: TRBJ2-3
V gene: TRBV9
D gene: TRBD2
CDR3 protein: CASSVVGSGSPGDTQYF
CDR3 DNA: TGTGCCAGCAGCGTAGTGGGTAGCGGGTCCCCCGGAGATACGCAGTATTTT

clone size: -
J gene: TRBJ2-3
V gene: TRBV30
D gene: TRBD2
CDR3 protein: CAWSSGLAGIDTQYF
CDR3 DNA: TGTGCCTGGAGTTCCGGACTAGCGGGGATTGATACGCAGTATTTT

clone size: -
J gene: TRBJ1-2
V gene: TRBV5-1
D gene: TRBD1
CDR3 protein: CASSLAGQGGYTF
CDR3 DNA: TGCGCCAGCAGCTTGGCCGGACAGGGCGGCTACACCTTC

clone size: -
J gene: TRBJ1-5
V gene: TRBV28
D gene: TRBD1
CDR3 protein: CASTRDRNFYLGAQHF
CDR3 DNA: TGTGCCAGCACCAGGGACAGAAACTTCTACCTCGGTGCCCAGCATTTT

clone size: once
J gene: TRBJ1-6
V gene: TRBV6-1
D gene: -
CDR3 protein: CASSEQGYNSPLHF
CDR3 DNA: TGTGCCAGCAGTGAACAGGGATATAATTCACCCCTCCACTTT

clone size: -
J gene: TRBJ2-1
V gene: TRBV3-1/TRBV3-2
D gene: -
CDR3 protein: CASSQVLAGGYNEQFF
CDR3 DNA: TGTGCCAGCAGCCAAGTTCTGGCCGGAGGGTACAATGAGCAGTTCTTC

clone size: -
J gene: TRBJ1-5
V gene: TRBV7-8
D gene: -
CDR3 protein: CASSLAFRNSNQPQHF
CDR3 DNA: TGTGCCAGCAGCTTAGCGTTCAGGAATAGCAATCAGCCCCAGCATTTT

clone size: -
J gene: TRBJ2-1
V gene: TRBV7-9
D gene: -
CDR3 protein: CASSSRGLAEGNEQFF
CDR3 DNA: TGTGCCAGCAGCTCCAGGGGCCTAGCCGAAGGAAATGAGCAGTTCTTC

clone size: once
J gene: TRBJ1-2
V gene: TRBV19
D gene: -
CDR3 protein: CASSANYGYTF
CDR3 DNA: TGTGCCAGTAGCGCTAACTATGGCTACACCTTC

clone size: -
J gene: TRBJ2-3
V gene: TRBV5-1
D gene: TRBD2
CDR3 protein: CASSLAGTSGNTDTQYF
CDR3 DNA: TGCGCCAGCAGCTTGGCCGGGACTAGCGGGAACACAGATACGCAGTATTTT

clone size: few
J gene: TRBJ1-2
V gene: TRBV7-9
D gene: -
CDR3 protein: CASSSLQDANYGYTF
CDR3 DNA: TGTGCCAGCAGCTCACTACAAGACGCTAACTATGGCTACACCTTC

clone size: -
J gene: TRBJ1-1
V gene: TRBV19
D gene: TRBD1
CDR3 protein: CASDRGWENTEAFF
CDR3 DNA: TGTGCCAGCGACAGGGGGTGGGAGAACACTGAAGCTTTCTTT

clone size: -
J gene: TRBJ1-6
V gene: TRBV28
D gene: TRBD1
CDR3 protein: CASRLGQGNSPLHF
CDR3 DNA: TGTGCCAGCAGATTGGGACAGGGAAATTCACCCCTCCACTTT

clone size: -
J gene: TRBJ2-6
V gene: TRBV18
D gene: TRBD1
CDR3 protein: CASSRDRGESGANVLTF
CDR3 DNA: TGTGCCAGTTCCCGGGACAGAGGCGAATCTGGGGCCAACGTCCTGACTTTC

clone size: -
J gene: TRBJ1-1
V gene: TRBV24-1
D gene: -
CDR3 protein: CASLGGGGWTEAFF
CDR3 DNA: TGTGCCTCTCTGGGGGGTGGGGGTTGGACTGAAGCTTTCTTT

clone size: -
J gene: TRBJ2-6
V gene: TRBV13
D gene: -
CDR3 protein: CASSGRRDAYSGANVLTF
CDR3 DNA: TGTGCCAGCAGCGGCCGGAGAGACGCTTACTCTGGGGCCAACGTCCTGACTTTC

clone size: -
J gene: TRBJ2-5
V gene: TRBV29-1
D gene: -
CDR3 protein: CSAQSGPSYQETQYF
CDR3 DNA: TGCAGCGCCCAGAGCGGGCCGTCGTACCAAGAGACCCAGTACTTC

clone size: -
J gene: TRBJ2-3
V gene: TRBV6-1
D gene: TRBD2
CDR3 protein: CASSDSGKSSTDTQYF
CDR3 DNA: TGTGCCAGCAGTGACAGCGGGAAATCTAGCACAGATACGCAGTATTTT

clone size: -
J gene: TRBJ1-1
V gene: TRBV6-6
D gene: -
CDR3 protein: CASIRTGNTEAFF
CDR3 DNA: TGTGCCAGCATTCGTACAGGGAACACTGAAGCTTTCTTT

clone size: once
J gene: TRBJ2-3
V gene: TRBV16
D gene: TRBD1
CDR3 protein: CASSLPTGRGTDTQYF
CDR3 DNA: TGTGCCAGCAGCCTCCCGACAGGGCGCGGCACAGATACGCAGTATTTT

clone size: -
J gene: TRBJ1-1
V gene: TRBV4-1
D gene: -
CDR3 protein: CASSLLGGNTEAFF
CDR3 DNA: TGCGCCAGCAGCCTTCTGGGGGGAAACACTGAAGCTTTCTTT

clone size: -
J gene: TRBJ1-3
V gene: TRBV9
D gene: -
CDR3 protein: CASSVGAPADTIYF
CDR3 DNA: TGTGCCAGCAGCGTAGGGGCCCCGGCAGACACCATATATTTT

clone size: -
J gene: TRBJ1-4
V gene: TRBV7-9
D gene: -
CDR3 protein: CASSPDSQKLFF
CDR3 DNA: TGTGCCAGCAGCCCAGACTCTCAGAAACTGTTTTTT

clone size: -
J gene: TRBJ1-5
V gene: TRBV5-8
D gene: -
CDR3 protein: CASSPLGGFDWGQPQHF
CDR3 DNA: TGTGCCAGCAGCCCCCTCGGGGGTTTTGATTGGGGTCAGCCCCAGCATTTT

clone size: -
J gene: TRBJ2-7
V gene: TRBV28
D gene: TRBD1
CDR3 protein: CASRSPGQGYEQYF
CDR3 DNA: TGTGCCAGCAGGTCTCCGGGACAGGGGTACGAGCAGTACTTC

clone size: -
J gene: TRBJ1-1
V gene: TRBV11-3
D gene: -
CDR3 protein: CASSQGQNTEAFF
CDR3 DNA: TGTGCCAGCAGCCAAGGACAGAACACTGAAGCTTTCTTT

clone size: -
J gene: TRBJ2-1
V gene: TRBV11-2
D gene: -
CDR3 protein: CASSGRDASSYNEQFF
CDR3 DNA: TGTGCCAGCAGCGGGCGGGACGCAAGCTCCTACAATGAGCAGTTCTTC

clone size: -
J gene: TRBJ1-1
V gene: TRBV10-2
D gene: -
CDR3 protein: CASSGAGEAFF
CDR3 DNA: TGCGCCAGCAGTGGTGCGGGTGAAGCTTTCTTT

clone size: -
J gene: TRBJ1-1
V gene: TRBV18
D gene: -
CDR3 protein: CASSPPVLGNTEAFF
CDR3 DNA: TGTGCCAGCTCACCACCGGTGCTAGGGAACACTGAAGCTTTCTTT

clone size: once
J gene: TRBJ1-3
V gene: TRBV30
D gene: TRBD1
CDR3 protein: CAWSVQGKNTIYF
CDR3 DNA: TGTGCCTGGAGTGTACAGGGGAAAAACACCATATATTTT

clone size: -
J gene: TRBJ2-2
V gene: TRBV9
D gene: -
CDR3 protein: CASTQGGTGELFF
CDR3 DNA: TGTGCCAGCACCCAGGGGGGCACCGGGGAGCTGTTTTTT

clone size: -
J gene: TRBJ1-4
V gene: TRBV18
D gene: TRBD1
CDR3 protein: CATSRDRGEKLFF
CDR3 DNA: TGTGCCACCTCCAGGGACAGGGGTGAAAAACTGTTTTTT

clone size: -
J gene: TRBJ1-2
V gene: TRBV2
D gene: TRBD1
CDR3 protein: CASHTGGYGYTF
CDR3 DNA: TGTGCCAGCCACACAGGGGGCTATGGCTACACCTTC

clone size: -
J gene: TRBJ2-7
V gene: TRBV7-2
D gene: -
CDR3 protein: CASSPGLGLASPAEQYF
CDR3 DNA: TGTGCCAGCAGCCCCGGCTTGGGGCTAGCGAGTCCAGCCGAGCAGTACTTC

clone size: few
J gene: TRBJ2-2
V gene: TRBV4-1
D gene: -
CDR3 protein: CASSQDPMNTGELFF
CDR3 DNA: TGCGCCAGCAGCCAAGATCCCATGAACACCGGGGAGCTGTTTTTT

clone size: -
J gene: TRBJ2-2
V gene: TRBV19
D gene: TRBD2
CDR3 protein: CASSISPPGGVNTGELFF
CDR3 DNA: TGTGCCAGTAGTATAAGCCCTCCTGGGGGGGTGAACACCGGGGAGCTGTTTTTT

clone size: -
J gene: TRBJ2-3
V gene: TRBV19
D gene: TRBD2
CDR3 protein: CASSMSRLAGSDTQYF
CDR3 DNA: TGTGCCAGTAGTATGAGTCGACTAGCGGGGTCGGATACGCAGTATTTT

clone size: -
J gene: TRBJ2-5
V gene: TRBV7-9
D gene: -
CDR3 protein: CASSNTDQETQYF
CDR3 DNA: TGTGCCAGCAGCAATACAGACCAAGAGACCCAGTACTTC

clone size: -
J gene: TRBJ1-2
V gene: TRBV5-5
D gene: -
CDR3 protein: CASSLNSYGYTF
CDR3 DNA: TGTGCCAGCAGCCTCAACTCCTATGGCTACACCTTC

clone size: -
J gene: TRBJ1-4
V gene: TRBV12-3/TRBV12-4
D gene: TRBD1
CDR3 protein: CATSTGVREKLFF
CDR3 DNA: TGTGCCACCTCGACAGGGGTAAGGGAAAAACTGTTTTTT

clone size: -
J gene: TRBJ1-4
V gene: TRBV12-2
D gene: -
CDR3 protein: CASRLAGRTNEKLFF
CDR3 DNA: TGTGCAAGTCGCTTAGCCGGGAGGACTAATGAAAAACTGTTTTTT

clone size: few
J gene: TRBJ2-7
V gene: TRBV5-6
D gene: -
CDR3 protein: CASSFGRSTYEQYF
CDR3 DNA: TGTGCCAGCAGCTTTGGCCGATCCACCTACGAGCAGTACTTC

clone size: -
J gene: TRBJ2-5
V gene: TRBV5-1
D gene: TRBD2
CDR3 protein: CASSLRASGQETQYF
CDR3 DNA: TGCGCCAGCAGCTTGAGGGCTAGCGGGCAAGAGACCCAGTACTTC